Shown below are 15 T cell receptor beta chains from a single sample sequenced in a study of T cell repertoires in cytomegalovirus infection. TCRdb passed the reads through MiXCR, listing each CDR3 protein once. The sample shows 150,000 to 200,000 distinct CDR3 sequences, 13% to 15% of them seen only once. Sequencing was performed on PBMCs. The receptors were gathered from a human donor in good health (CMV status not recorded). Some clones in this sample may be carry-over from other donors' samples.

This clonotype was counted ten times or more. V and J are TRBV11-1 and TRBJ2-1, with TRBD1 as a possible D gene (6 bases). The ends were cut back, 5 bases at V and 6 bases at J, with 14 bases in the middle. Per germline, CDR1 SGHAT and CDR2 FQDESV (reference sequence). This CDR3 contains 14 residues. CDR3 region: CASSPWQGSNEQFF. CDR3 DNA: TGTGCCAGCAGCCCTTGGCAGGGGTCCAATGAGCAGTTCTTC. The whole variable domain, filled in from reference TRBV11-1 and TRBJ2-1, reads EAEVAQSPRYKITEKSQAVAFWCDPISGHATLYWYRQILGQGPELLVQFQDESVVDDSQLPKDRFSAERLKGVDSTLKIQPAELGDSAMYLCASSPWQGSNEQFFGPGTRLTVL.

This clonotype was recorded many times. V gene TRBV7-2 combines with J gene TRBJ2-7; no reliable D call. The germline V gene encodes CDR1 SGHTA and CDR2 FQGNSA. Trimming shortened V by 4 bases and J by 4 bases, and 17 bases separated the two germline ends. The CDR3 is made up of 15 amino acids. CDR3 sequence reads: CASSSSAAISYEQYF. CDR3 nucleotide sequence: TGTGCCAGCAGCTCTTCTGCGGCCATATCATACGAGCAGTACTTC.

This clonotype occurred a few times. This sequence joins TRBV28 and TRBJ2-4; 7 positions agree with TRBD2. The V gene end was trimmed by 1 base and the J gene end by 3 bases; junction bases not matched to a gene: 6. This CDR3 contains 16 residues. Germline CDR1 reads MDHEN; CDR2 reads SYDVKM. CDR3 loop: CASSLLGEGGKNIQYF. DNA of the CDR3: TGTGCCAGCAGTTTATTGGGGGAGGGTGGCAAAAACATTCAGTACTTC.

This chain links TRBV20-1 with TRBJ2-5; D call uncertain. Trimming took 0 bases from V and 5 from J, leaving 13 bases between them. Germline V CDR1 and CDR2: DFQATT, SNEGSKA (reference sequence). The CDR3 covers 14 residues. The DNA for the CDR3 is TGCAGTGCTAGAGATCTCGGATATCAGGAGACCCAGTACTTC. Amino acid sequence: CSARDLGYQETQYF.

This clonotype was observed at least ten times. J is TRBJ2-2 and V is TRBV7-2; 9 bases line up with TRBD1. The CDR3 runs 15 residues. V was pared by 4 bases and J by 6 bases, with 6 bases of the junction left unmatched. Germline V gene data show CDR1 as SGHTA and CDR2 as FQGNSA. CDR3 sequence: CASSSDRGGPGELFF. The CDR3 DNA sequence: TGTGCCAGCAGCTCGGACAGGGGAGGTCCCGGGGAGCTGTTTTTT.

This clonotype has just a few counts. J is TRBJ1-5 and V is TRBV28; D is perhaps TRBD1 (6 bases). The CDR3 consists of 14 residues. V gave up 6 bases and J gave up 6 bases, with 15 bases separating them. Germline V lookup: CDR1 MDHEN, CDR2 SYDVKM. The CDR3 spells CASSLRGVRQPQHF. Here the CDR3 DNA reads TGTGCCAGCAGCCTGAGGGGGGTTCGTCAGCCCCAGCATTTT.

V and J are TRBV4-3 and TRBJ2-1, with TRBD1 matching over 9 bases. Germline V CDR1 and CDR2: LGHNA, YSLEER. V shed 5 bases, J shed 3 bases, and the junction held 8 bases outside the gene matches. The CDR3 runs to 16 residues. The CDR3 nucleotides read TGCGCCAGCAGCTCTACCAGGACAGGGGTCTACAATGAGCAGTTCTTC. As protein: CASSSTRTGVYNEQFF.

This clonotype was seen a few times. J is TRBJ2-5 and V is TRBV29-1; D ambiguous. This CDR3 contains 10 residues. Per the germline V gene, CDR1 is SQVTM and CDR2 is ANQGSEA. Deletions cut 3 bases from V and 5 bases from J, with 4 bases between. The CDR3 is CSVDRETQYF. CDR3 sequence (DNA): TGCAGCGTTGACAGGGAGACCCAGTACTTC.

The genes are TRBV3-1 and TRBJ2-1, with a weak D call TRBD1 (6 bases). The CDR3 has 16 amino acids. The V gene's germline CDR1 is LGHDT and CDR2 YNNKEL (reference sequence). The V end lost 3 bases, the J end lost 0 bases, and 12 bases lay between the germline ends. This CDR3 is CASSQARQVSYNEQFF. The CDR3 DNA is TGTGCCAGCAGCCAGGCTAGACAGGTCTCCTACAATGAGCAGTTCTTC.

This clonotype was picked up a small number of times. The genes are TRBV12-3 or TRBV12-4 and TRBJ2-7; 7 bases align to TRBD1. The CDR3 is 15 amino acids. J gave up 3 bases and V 2 bases, and 7 bases lay outside the gene matches. The CDR3 loop reads CASSLSGTAFYEQYF. CDR3 coding DNA: TGTGCCAGCAGTTTATCAGGGACAGCCTTCTACGAGCAGTACTTC.

This clonotype has just a few counts. The V gene is TRBV14, the J gene TRBJ2-7; D not resolved. Germline V gene lookup returns CDR1 SGHDN and CDR2 FVKESK. This CDR3 contains 13 residues. The ends were cut back, 5 bases at V and 7 bases at J, with 15 bases in the middle. The CDR3 DNA sequence: TGTGCCAGCAGCTGGGGATCGCAGTGGGAGCAGTACTTC. It yields the protein CASSWGSQWEQYF.

This clonotype showed up many times. V gene TRBV2 combines with J gene TRBJ2-2; a possible D gene is TRBD1 (6 bases). V shed 6 bases and J shed 1 base, with 9 bases lying between them. The CDR3 sequence is 14 residues long. Germline CDR1 and CDR2: SNHLY and FYNNEI. CDR3 in amino acids: CASRGQMNTGELFF. The CDR3 nucleotides are TGTGCCAGCAGAGGACAGATGAACACCGGGGAGCTGTTTTTT.

This clonotype was seen a handful of times. As DNA, the CDR3 is TGTGCCAGCAGCGACGACAGGGGTGGTGAAAAACTGTTTTTT. The encoded protein is CASSDDRGGEKLFF. The chain couples TRBV7-9 to TRBJ1-4; TRBD1 matches at 8 bases. The CDR3 length is 14 residues. Germline loops: CDR1 SEHNR, CDR2 FQNEAQ (reference sequence). V shed 5 bases and J 7 bases; nucleotides not matched to a gene: 6.

This clonotype was picked up many times. The chain has TRBV7-8 and TRBJ2-3, with TRBD2 matching over 8 bases. Trimming took 5 bases from V and 6 from J; bases not matched to a gene: 13. Germline loops: CDR1 SGHVS, CDR2 FQNEAQ. CDR3 size: 16 residues. The CDR3 DNA follows: TGTGCCAGCAGCCCGTACCGGCCGGGGGGGCCTGATACGCAGTATTTT. This translates into CASSPYRPGGPDTQYF.

This chain uses TRBV18 with TRBJ2-3; 10 bases agree with TRBD1. V gave up 3 bases and J gave up 1 base; unmatched junction bases: 7. The CDR3 is made up of 17 amino acids. CDR1 and CDR2 (germline): KGHSH, LQKENI. CDR3 bases: TGTGCCAGCTCACCGAACCAAGGACAGGGGGGCACAGATACGCAGTATTTT. Amino acids: CASSPNQGQGGTDTQYF.